Shown below are 8 T cell receptor beta chains from a single sample sequenced in a study of early T cells in non-severe SARS-CoV-2 infection. TCRdb passed the 5' RACE reads through MiXCR, listing each CDR3 protein once. The data contain around 70,000 distinct CDR3 sequences, approximately 11% of them singletons. The sequencing input was whole blood. Receptor source: an adult who was a healthcare worker with PCR-confirmed SARS-CoV-2 infection or an uninfected control (not recorded which).

The gene calls are TRBV28 and TRBJ2-3, with D unclear. Trimming shortened V by 5 bases and J by 6 bases, and 18 bases separated the two germline ends. The germline V gene has CDR1 MDHEN and CDR2 SYDVKM. This CDR3 contains 15 residues. Written as DNA, the CDR3 is TGTGCCAGCAGTGGGTCTAAAGATATCCTTGATACGCAGTATTTT. Its translation: CASSGSKDILDTQYF.

This clonotype was picked up a small number of times. The J gene is TRBJ2-5, the V gene TRBV7-8, with a tentative D call TRBD2 (6 bases). The V end lost 8 bases, the J end lost 5 bases, and 18 bases lay between the germline ends. Germline V lookup: CDR1 SGHVS, CDR2 FQNEAQ. CDR3 length: 14 residues. The CDR3 spells CASESRGKLETQYF. CDR3 nucleotide sequence: TGTGCCAGCGAAAGCCGGGGGAAGTTGGAGACCCAGTACTTC.

This clonotype was picked up a small number of times. The chain joins TRBV4-3 to TRBJ1-5, with D possibly TRBD1 on 6 matching bases. CDR1 and CDR2 (germline): LGHNA, YSLEER. The germline V and J ends were trimmed by 1 base and 7 bases, with 11 bases remaining between them. There are 14 residues in the CDR3. The CDR3 here is CASSQAGAGQPQHF. DNA for the CDR3: TGCGCCAGCAGCCAAGCGGGGGCCGGACAGCCCCAGCATTTT.

The V call is TRBV29-1, the J call TRBJ2-6; TRBD2 aligns across 9 bases. Germline trimming cut 0 bases from V and 0 bases from J; bases unmatched to any gene: 6. The CDR3 has 18 amino acids. Germline V gene sequence: CDR1 SQVTM, CDR2 ANQGSEA. The DNA of the CDR3 is TGCAGCGTTGAAGATACCCTAGCGGGGATCTCTGGGGCCAACGTCCTGACTTTC. This encodes CSVEDTLAGISGANVLTF.

There are a few counts of this clonotype. V gene TRBV5-1 combines with J gene TRBJ1-1; perhaps TRBD1 as D (5 bases). Germline V CDR1 and CDR2: SGHRS, YFSETQ. The CDR3 has 16 residues. V lost 1 base to trimming and J lost 0 bases, with 13 bases between them. The CDR3 is CASSLKGDGMNTEAFF. In nucleotides, the CDR3 is TGCGCCAGCAGCTTGAAAGGGGATGGTATGAACACTGAAGCTTTCTTT. The full variable domain, in which reference TRBV5-1 and TRBJ1-1 provide the parts outside the CDR3, is KAGVTQTPRYLIKTRGQQVTLSCSPISGHRSVSWYQQTPGQGLQFLFEYFSETQRNKGNFPGRFSGRQFSNSRSEMNVSTLELGDSALYLCASSLKGDGMNTEAFFGQGTRLTVV.

Ten or more counts support this clonotype. DNA of the CDR3: TGTGCCAGCAGCCCCATAGATAGGCGGCGGAAAAGCTCCTACGAGCAGTACTTC. Its protein product is CASSPIDRRRKSSYEQYF. V usage is TRBV11-2 and J usage is TRBJ2-7; D is unresolved. Germline V gives CDR1 SGHAT, CDR2 FQNNGV. The V gene lost 5 bases and the J gene lost 0 bases, with 23 bases spanning the gap. The CDR3 is made up of 18 amino acids. Full variable domain (missing parts from reference TRBV11-2 and TRBJ2-7): EAGVAQSPRYKIIEKRQSVAFWCNPISGHATLYWYQQILGQGPKLLIQFQNNGVVDDSQLPKDRFSAERLKGVDSTLKIQPAKLEDSAVYLCASSPIDRRRKSSYEQYFGPGTRLTVT.

The table lists this clonotype with many counts. V and J are TRBV6-1 and TRBJ2-2; 9 bases agree with TRBD2. The germline CDR1 and CDR2 sequences are MNHNS and SASEGT. V shed 7 bases, J shed 3 bases, and the junction held 3 bases outside the gene matches. The CDR3 is made up of 14 amino acids. CDR3 loop: CASTGGRDTGELFF. In DNA, the CDR3 is TGTGCCAGCACTGGCGGGAGGGACACCGGGGAGCTGTTTTTT.

This chain connects TRBV28 to TRBJ1-1; D remains ambiguous. Trimming removed 7 bases from V and 7 bases from J, with 16 bases in between. This CDR3 has 13 residues. CDR1 and CDR2 from the germline V gene are MDHEN and SYDVKM. The CDR3 bases are TGTGCCAGCACCCTCAAGACGGTACGTGAAGCTTTCTTT. As protein: CASTLKTVREAFF.